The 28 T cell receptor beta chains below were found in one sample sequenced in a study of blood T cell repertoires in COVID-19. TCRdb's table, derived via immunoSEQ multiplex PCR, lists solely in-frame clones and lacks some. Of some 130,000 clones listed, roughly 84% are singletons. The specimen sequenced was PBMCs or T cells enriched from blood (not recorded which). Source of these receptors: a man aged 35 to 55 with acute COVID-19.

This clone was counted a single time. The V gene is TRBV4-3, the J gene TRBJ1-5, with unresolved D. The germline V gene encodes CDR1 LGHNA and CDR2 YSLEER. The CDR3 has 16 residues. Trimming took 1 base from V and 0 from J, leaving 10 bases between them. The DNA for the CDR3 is TGCGCCAGCAGCCAAGGCCTCGCGGATAGCAATCAGCCCCAGCATTTT. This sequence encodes CASSQGLADSNQPQHF.

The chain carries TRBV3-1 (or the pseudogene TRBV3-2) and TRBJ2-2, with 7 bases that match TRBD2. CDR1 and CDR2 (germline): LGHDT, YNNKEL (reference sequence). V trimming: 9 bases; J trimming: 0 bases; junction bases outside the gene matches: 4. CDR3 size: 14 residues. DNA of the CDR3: TGTGCCAGTCAGCGGGGTCCGAACACCGGGGAGCTGTTTTTT. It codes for CASQRGPNTGELFF.

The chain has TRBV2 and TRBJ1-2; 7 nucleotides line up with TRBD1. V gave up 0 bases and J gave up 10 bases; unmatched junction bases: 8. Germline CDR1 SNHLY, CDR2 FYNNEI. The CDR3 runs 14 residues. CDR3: CASSEARDSDFYTF. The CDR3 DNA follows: TGTGCCAGCAGTGAAGCGAGGGACAGTGATTTCTACACCTTC.

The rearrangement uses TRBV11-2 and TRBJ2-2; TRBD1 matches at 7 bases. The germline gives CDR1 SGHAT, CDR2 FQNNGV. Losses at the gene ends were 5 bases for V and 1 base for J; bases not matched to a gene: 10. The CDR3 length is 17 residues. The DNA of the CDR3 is TGTGCCAGCAGCACGGACAGGCTCAACCTGAACACCGGGGAGCTGTTTTTT. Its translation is CASSTDRLNLNTGELFF.

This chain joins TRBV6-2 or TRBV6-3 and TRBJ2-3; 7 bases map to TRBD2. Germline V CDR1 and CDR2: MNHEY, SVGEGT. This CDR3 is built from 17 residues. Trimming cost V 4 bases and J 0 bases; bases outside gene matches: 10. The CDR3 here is CASSWAGEVPSTDTQYF. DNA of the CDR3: TGTGCCAGCAGTTGGGCGGGAGAAGTCCCTAGCACAGATACGCAGTATTTT.

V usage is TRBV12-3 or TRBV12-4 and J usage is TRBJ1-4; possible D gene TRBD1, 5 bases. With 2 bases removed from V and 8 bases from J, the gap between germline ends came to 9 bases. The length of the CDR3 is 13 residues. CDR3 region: CASSLQGTEKLFF. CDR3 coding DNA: TGTGCCAGCAGTTTACAGGGTACCGAAAAACTGTTTTTT.

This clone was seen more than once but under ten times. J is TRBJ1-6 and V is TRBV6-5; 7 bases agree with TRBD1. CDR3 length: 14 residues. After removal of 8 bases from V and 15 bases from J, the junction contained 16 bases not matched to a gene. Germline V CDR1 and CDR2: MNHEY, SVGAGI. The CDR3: CASFFRDGRQGLHF. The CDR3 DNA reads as TGTGCCAGCTTTTTCCGGGACGGGAGACAGGGCCTCCACTTT.

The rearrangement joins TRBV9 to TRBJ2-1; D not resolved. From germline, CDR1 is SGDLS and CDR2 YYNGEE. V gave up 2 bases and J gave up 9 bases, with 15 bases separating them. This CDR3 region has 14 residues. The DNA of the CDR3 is TGTGCCAGCAGCGTTTCGGTGGGCGTCGGTGAGCAGTTCTTC. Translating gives CASSVSVGVGEQFF.

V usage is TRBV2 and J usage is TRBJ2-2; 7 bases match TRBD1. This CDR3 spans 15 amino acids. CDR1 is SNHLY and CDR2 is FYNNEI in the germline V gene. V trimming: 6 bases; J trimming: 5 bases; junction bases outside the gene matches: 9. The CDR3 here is CASSDRAGGTGELFF. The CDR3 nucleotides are TGTGCCAGCAGCGACAGGGCTGGGGGAACCGGGGAGCTGTTTTTT.

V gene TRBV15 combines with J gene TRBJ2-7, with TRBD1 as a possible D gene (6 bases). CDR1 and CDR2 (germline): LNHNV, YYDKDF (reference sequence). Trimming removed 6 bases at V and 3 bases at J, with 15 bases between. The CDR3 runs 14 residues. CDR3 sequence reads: CATRTTGTFYEQYF. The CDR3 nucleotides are TGTGCCACCAGAACAACCGGGACATTCTACGAGCAGTACTTC. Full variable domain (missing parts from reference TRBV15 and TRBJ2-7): DAMVIQNPRYQVTQFGKPVTLSCSQTLNHNVMYWYQQKSSQAPKLLFHYYDKDFNNEADTPDNFQSRRPNTSFCFLDIRSPGLGDTAMYLCATRTTGTFYEQYFGPGTRLTVT.

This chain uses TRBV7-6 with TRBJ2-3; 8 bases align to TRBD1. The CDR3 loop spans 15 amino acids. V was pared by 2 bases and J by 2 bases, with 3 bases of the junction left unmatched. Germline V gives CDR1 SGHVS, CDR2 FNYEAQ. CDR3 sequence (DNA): TGTGCCAGCAGCTTATCAGGGGGCAACACAGATACGCAGTATTTT. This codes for CASSLSGGNTDTQYF.

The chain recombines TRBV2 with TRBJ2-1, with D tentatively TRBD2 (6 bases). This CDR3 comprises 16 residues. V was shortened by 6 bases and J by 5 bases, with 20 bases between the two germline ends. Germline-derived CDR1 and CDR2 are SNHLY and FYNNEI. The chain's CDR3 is CASSILERRAHNEQFF. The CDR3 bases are TGTGCCAGCAGCATCTTAGAGCGGAGGGCACACAATGAGCAGTTCTTC. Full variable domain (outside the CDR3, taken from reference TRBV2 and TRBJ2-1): EPEVTQTPSHQVTQMGQEVILRCVPISNHLYFYWYRQILGQKVEFLVSFYNNEISEKSEIFDDQFSVERPDGSNFTLKIRSTKLEDSAMYFCASSILERRAHNEQFFGPGTRLTVL.

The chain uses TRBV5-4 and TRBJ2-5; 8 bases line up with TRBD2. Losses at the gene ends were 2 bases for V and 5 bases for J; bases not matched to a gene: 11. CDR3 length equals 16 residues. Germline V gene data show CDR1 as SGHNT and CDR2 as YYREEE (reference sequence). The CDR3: CASSFFSGDGGETQYF. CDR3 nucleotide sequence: TGTGCCAGCAGCTTTTTTAGCGGGGACGGGGGGGAGACCCAGTACTTC.

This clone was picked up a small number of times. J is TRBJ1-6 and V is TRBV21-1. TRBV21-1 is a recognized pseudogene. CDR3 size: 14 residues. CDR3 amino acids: CASSNPRGGSPLHF. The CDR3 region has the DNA TGTGCCAGCAGCAACCCCAGGGGAGGGTCACCCCTCCACTTT.

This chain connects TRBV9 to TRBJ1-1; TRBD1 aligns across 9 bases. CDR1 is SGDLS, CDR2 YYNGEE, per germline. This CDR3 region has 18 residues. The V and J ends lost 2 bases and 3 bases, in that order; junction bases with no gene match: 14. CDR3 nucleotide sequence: TGTGCCAGCAGCGTTTTGCCGGGACAGGGCATCCTTGACACTGAAGCTTTCTTT. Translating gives CASSVLPGQGILDTEAFF. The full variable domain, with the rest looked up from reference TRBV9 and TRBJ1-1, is DSGVTQTPKHLITATGQRVTLRCSPRSGDLSVYWYQQSLDQGLQFLIQYYNGEERAKGNILERFSAQQFPDLHSELNLSSLELGDSALYFCASSVLPGQGILDTEAFFGQGTRLTVV.

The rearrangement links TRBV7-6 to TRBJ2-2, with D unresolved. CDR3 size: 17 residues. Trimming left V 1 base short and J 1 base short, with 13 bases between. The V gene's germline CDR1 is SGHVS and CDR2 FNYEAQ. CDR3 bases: TGTGCCAGCAGCTTAGATCCAGGAACAGTGAACACCGGGGAGCTGTTTTTT. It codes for CASSLDPGTVNTGELFF.

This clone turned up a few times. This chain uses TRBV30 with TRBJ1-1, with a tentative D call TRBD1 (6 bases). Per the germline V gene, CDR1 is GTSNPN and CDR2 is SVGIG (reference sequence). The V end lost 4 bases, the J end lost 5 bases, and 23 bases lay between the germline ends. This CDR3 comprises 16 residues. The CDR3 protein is CAWKNSLRQVRTEAFF. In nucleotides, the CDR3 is TGTGCCTGGAAAAATTCATTGAGACAGGTTAGAACTGAAGCTTTCTTT.

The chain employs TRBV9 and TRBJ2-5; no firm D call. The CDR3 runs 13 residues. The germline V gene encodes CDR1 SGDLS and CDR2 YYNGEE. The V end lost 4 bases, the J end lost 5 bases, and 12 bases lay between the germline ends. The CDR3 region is CASSSNGRETQYF. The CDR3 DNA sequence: TGTGCCAGCAGCTCAAACGGTCGGGAGACCCAGTACTTC.

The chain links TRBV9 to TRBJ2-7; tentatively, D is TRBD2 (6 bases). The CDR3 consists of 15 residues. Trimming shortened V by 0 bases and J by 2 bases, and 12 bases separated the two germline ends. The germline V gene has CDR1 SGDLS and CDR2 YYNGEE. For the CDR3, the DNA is TGTGCCAGCAGCGTAGCGCCTAGCGTCGCCTACGAGCAGTACTTC. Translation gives CASSVAPSVAYEQYF.

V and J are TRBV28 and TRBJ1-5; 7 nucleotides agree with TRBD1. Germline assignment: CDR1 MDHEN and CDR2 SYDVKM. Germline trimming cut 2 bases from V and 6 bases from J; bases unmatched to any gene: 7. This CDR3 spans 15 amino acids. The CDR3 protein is CASSLGTGEAQPQHF. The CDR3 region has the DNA TGTGCCAGCAGTTTAGGCACAGGGGAGGCTCAGCCCCAGCATTTT. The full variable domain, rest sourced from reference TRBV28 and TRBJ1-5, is DVKVTQSSRYLVKRTGEKVFLECVQDMDHENMFWYRQDPGLGLRLIYFSYDVKMKEKGDIPEGYSVSREKKERFSLILESASTNQTSMYLCASSLGTGEAQPQHFGDGTRLSIL.

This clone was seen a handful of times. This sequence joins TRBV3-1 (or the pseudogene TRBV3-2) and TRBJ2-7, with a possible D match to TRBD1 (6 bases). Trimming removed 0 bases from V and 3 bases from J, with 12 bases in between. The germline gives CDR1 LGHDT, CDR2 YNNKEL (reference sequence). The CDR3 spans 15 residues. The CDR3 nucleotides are TGTGCCAGCAGCCAAGACAGGGGCTACATCTACGAGCAGTACTTC. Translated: CASSQDRGYIYEQYF.

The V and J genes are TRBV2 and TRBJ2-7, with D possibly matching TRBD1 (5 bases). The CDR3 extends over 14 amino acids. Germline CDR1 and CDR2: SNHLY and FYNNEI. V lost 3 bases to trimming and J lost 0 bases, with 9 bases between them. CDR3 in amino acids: CASSDRQFSYEQYF. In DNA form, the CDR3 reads TGTGCCAGCAGTGACCGACAGTTCTCCTACGAGCAGTACTTC. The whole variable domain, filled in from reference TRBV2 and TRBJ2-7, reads EPEVTQTPSHQVTQMGQEVILRCVPISNHLYFYWYRQILGQKVEFLVSFYNNEISEKSEIFDDQFSVERPDGSNFTLKIRSTKLEDSAMYFCASSDRQFSYEQYFGPGTRLTVT.

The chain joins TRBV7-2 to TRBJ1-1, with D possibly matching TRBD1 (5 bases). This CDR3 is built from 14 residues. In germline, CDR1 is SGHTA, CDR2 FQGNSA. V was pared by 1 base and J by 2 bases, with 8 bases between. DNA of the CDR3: TGTGCCAGCAGCTTAGTGCAGGGCAACACTGAAGCTTTCTTT. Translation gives CASSLVQGNTEAFF.

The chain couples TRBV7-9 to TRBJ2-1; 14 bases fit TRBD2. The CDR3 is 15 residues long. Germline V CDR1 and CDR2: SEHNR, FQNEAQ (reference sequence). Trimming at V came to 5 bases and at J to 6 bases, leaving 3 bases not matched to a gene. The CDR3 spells CASSPGLAGANEQFF. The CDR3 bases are TGTGCCAGCAGCCCGGGACTAGCGGGAGCCAATGAGCAGTTCTTC.

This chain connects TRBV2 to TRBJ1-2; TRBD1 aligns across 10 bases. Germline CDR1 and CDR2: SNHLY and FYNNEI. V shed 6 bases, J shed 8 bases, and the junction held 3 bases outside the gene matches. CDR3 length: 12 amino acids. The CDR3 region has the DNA TGTGCCAGCAGCGGACAGGGGGAAGGCTACACCTTC. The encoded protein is CASSGQGEGYTF.

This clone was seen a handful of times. CDR3 amino acids: CASSLGQFREAFF. The CDR3 DNA follows: TGTGCCAGCAGCCTAGGACAGTTTCGTGAAGCTTTCTTT. The rearrangement links TRBV5-6 to TRBJ1-1; tentative D call: TRBD1 (6 bases). This CDR3 is built from 13 residues. Trimming removed 4 bases at V and 7 bases at J, with 14 bases between. CDR1 is SGHDT and CDR2 is YYEEEE in the germline V gene.

The CDR3: CSVPSGGAGYTF. The CDR3 DNA is TGCAGCGTTCCATCGGGAGGGGCTGGCTACACCTTC. The chain recombines TRBV29-1 with TRBJ1-2, with a weak D call TRBD1 (5 bases). The V end was cut by 5 bases, the J end by 7 bases, with 14 bases between. Germline loops: CDR1 SQVTM, CDR2 ANQGSEA. CDR3 length: 12 residues.

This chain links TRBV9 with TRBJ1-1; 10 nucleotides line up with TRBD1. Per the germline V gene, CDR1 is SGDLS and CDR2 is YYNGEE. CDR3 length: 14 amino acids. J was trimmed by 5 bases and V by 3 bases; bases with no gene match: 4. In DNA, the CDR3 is TGTGCCAGCAGCGGGACAGGGGGGGAAACTGAAGCTTTCTTT. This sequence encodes CASSGTGGETEAFF. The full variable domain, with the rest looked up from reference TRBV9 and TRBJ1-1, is DSGVTQTPKHLITATGQRVTLRCSPRSGDLSVYWYQQSLDQGLQFLIQYYNGEERAKGNILERFSAQQFPDLHSELNLSSLELGDSALYFCASSGTGGETEAFFGQGTRLTVV.